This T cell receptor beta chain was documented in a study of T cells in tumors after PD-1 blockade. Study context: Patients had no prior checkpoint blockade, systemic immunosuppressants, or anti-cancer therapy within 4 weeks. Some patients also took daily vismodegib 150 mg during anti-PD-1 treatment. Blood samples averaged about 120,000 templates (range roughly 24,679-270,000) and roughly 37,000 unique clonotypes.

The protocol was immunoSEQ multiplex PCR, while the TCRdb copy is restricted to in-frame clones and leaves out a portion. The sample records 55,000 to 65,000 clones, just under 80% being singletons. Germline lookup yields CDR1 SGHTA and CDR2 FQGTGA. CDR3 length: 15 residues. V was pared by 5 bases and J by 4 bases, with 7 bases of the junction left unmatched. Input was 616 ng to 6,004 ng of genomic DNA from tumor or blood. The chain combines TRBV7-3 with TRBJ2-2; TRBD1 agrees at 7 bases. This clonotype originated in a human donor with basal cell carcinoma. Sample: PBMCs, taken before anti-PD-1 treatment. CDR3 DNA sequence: TGTGCCAGCAGCCTACAGGGGCAAGTCACCGGGGAGCTGTTTTTT. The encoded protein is CASSLQGQVTGELFF.